What follows is one T cell receptor (beta chain) and its context. This sample is part of a study of blood T cell repertoires in COVID-19. Background on the study: The analysed material was cDNA or gDNA that came from T cells, B-cell-depleted T cells, or PBMCs.

Germline V gene sequence: CDR1 MNHEY, CDR2 SVGAGI. With 4 bases clipped from V and 3 bases from J, the junction kept 3 bases outside the gene matches. This CDR3 contains 13 residues. Per the authors' pipeline: How many nucleated cells were present was estimated from reference gene primer amplification. Method: immunoSEQ multiplex PCR; TCRdb's copy keeps in-frame clones and lacks some. V, J and clone size derive from that table, while D and trimming were established from the DNA sequence. This sample has 300,000 to 350,000 clones, with about nine tenths found just once. V usage is TRBV6-5 and J usage is TRBJ2-7; 7 bases map to TRBD2. Sample: PBMCs or T cells enriched from blood (not recorded which). This sequence was found in a woman under 40 who had been exposed to COVID-19. The CDR3 DNA reads TGTGCCAGCAGTTGGCGGGAGTTCTACGAGCAGTACTTC. Its protein product is CASSWREFYEQYF.